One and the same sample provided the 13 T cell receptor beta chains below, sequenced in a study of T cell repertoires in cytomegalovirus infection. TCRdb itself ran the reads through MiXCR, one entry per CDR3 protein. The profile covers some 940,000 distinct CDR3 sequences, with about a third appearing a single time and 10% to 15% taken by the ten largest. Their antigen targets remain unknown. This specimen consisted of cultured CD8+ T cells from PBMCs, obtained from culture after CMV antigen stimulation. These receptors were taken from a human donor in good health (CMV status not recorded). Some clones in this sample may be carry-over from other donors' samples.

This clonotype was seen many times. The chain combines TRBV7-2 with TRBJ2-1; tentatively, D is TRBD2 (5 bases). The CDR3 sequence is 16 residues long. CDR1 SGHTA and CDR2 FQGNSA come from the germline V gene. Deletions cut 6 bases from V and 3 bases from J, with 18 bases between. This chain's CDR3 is CASRAAEPLYYNEQFF. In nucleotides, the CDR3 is TGTGCCAGCAGAGCGGCCGAGCCCCTATACTACAATGAGCAGTTCTTC.

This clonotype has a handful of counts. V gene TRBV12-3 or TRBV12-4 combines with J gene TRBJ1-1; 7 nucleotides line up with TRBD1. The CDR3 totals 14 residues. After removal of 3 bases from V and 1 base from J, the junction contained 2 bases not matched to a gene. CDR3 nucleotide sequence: TGTGCCAGCAGTTTGCACAGGGGGAACACTGAAGCTTTCTTT. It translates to CASSLHRGNTEAFF.

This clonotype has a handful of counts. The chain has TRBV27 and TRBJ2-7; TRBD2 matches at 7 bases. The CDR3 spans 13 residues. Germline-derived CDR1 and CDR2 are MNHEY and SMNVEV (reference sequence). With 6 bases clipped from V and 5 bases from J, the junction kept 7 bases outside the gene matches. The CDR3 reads CASSSGGSHEQYV. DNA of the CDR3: TGTGCCAGCAGCTCGGGCGGGAGCCACGAGCAGTACGTC.

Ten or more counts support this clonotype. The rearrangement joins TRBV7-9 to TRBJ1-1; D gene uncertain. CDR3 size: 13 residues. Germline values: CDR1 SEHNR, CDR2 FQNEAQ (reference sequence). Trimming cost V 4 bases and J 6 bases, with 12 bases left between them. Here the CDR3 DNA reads TGTGCCAGCAGCTCCACCGGGAAACCTGAAGCTTTCTTT. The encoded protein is CASSSTGKPEAFF.

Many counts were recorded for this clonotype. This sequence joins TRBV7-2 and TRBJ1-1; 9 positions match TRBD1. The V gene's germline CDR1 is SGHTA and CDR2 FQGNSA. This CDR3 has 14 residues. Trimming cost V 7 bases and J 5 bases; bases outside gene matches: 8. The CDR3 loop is CASILGQGGTEAFF. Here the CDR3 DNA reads TGTGCCAGCATTCTGGGACAGGGAGGAACTGAAGCTTTCTTT. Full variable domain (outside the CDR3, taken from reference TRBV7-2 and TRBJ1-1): GAGVSQSPSNKVTEKGKDVELRCDPISGHTALYWYRQSLGQGLEFLIYFQGNSAPDKSGLPSDRFSAERTGGSVSTLTIQRTQQEDSAVYLCASILGQGGTEAFFGQGTRLTVV.

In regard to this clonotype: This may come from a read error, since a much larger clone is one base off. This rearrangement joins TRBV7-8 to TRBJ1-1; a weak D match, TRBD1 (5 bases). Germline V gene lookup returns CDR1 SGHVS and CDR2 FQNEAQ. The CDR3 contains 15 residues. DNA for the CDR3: TGTGTCAGCAGCTCTCCGGGACTTAAGACCACTGAAGCTTTCTTT. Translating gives CVSSSPGLKTTEAFF.

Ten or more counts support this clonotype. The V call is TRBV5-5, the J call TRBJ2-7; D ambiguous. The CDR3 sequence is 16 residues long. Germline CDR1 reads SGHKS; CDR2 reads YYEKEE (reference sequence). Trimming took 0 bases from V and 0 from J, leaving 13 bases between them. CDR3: CASSLEKRPLSYEQYF. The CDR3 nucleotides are TGTGCCAGCAGCTTGGAAAAAAGGCCGCTCTCCTACGAGCAGTACTTC.

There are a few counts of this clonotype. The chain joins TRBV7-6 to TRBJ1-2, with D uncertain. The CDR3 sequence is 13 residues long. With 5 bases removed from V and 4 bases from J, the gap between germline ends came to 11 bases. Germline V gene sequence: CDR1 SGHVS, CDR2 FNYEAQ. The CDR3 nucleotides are TGTGCCAGCAGCCCCTCACATACCTATGGCTACACCTTC. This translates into CASSPSHTYGYTF.

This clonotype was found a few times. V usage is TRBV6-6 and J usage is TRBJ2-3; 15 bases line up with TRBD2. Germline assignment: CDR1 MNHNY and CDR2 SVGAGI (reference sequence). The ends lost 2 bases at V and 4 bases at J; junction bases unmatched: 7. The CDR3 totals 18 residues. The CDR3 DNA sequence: TGTGCCAGCAGTTACACAGGGACTAGCGGGGGGAGGGCAGATACGCAGTATTTT. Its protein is CASSYTGTSGGRADTQYF.

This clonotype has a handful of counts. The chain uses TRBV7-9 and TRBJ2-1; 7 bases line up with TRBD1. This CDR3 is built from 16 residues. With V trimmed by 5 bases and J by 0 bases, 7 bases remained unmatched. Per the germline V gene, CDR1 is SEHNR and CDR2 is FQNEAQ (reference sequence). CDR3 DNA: TGTGCCAGCAGCCCACCCAGGGGGTTCTCCTACAATGAGCAGTTCTTC. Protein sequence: CASSPPRGFSYNEQFF.

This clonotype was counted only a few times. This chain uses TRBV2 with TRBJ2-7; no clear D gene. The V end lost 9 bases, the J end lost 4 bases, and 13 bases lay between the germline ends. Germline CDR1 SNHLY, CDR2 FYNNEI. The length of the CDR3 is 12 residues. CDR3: CASLGGRYEQYF. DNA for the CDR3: TGTGCCAGTCTAGGTGGGCGATACGAGCAGTACTTC.

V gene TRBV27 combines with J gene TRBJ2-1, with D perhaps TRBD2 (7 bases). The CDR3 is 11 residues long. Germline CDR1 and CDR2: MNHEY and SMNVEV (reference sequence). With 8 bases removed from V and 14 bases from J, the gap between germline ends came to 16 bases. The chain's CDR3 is CASWGGTGEFF. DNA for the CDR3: TGTGCCAGCTGGGGGGGCACGGGTGAGTTCTTC.

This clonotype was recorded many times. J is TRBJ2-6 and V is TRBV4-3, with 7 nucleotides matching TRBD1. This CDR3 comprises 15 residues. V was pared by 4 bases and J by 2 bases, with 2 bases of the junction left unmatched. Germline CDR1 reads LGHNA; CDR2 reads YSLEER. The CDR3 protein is CASSLGTAGANVLTF. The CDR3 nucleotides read TGCGCCAGCAGCCTCGGGACAGCTGGGGCCAACGTCCTGACTTTC.